Below are 25 T cell receptor beta chains sequenced from a single sample in a study of blood T cell repertoires in COVID-19. Using immunoSEQ multiplex PCR, the repertoire was profiled, and TCRdb retains in-frame clones only, with some absent. The sample includes 85,000 to 90,000 clones, roughly 87% of them seen just once. Sequencing was performed on peripheral blood. The origin of the receptors is an elderly woman with active COVID-19.

This sequence joins TRBV28 and TRBJ2-1; 9 bases map to TRBD2. CDR1 is MDHEN, CDR2 SYDVKM, per germline. The CDR3 spans 17 residues. After removal of 7 bases from V and 7 bases from J, the junction contained 17 bases not matched to a gene. CDR3: CASTAGLARGAKNEQFF. The CDR3 coding sequence is TGTGCCAGCACTGCGGGACTAGCCCGGGGGGCCAAAAATGAGCAGTTCTTC.

This clone has only a few counts. The chain carries TRBV29-1 and TRBJ2-7, with 9 nucleotides matching TRBD1. This CDR3 spans 13 amino acids. Germline trimming cut 8 bases from V and 6 bases from J; bases unmatched to any gene: 11. Per the germline V gene, CDR1 is SQVTM and CDR2 is ANQGSEA. The CDR3 spells CSYGQGQGPEQYF. The CDR3 nucleotides read TGCAGCTATGGCCAGGGACAGGGACCCGAGCAGTACTTC.

J is TRBJ2-1 and V is TRBV24-1; the D is unclear. The CDR3 consists of 16 residues. Germline assignment: CDR1 KGHDR and CDR2 SFDVKD. V lost 4 bases to trimming and J lost 2 bases, with 14 bases between them. CDR3 region: CATSDPMAVPYNEQFF. CDR3 DNA sequence: TGTGCCACCAGTGACCCAATGGCCGTTCCCTACAATGAGCAGTTCTTC.

Here the CDR3 DNA reads TGTGCCAGCTCACCACCTGGGGTGAGGGGGACCGGGGAGCTGTTTTTT. This codes for CASSPPGVRGTGELFF. The rearrangement links TRBV18 to TRBJ2-2; D is possibly TRBD1 (6 bases). CDR3 length: 16 residues. Trimming shortened V by 0 bases and J by 5 bases, and 13 bases separated the two germline ends. CDR1 KGHSH and CDR2 LQKENI come from the germline V gene.

The chain carries TRBV24-1 and TRBJ2-1; D remains ambiguous. Trimming removed 2 bases from V and 7 bases from J, with 8 bases in between. This CDR3 comprises 13 residues. Germline assignment: CDR1 KGHDR and CDR2 SFDVKD. CDR3 sequence: CATSDSRFNEQFF. The CDR3 coding sequence is TGTGCCACCAGTGATTCCAGGTTTAATGAGCAGTTCTTC.

V and J are TRBV5-1 and TRBJ2-1; 12 bases are a match to TRBD2. Germline loops: CDR1 SGHRS, CDR2 YFSETQ. The CDR3 sequence is 15 residues long. The junction had 3 bases not matched to a gene; V was cut back by 4 bases and J by 4 bases. The CDR3 loop reads CASSPGLAGYNEQFF. CDR3 nucleotides: TGCGCCAGCAGCCCCGGACTAGCGGGGTACAATGAGCAGTTCTTC. Together with reference TRBV5-1 and TRBJ2-1, the CDR3 gives the full variable domain: KAGVTQTPRYLIKTRGQQVTLSCSPISGHRSVSWYQQTPGQGLQFLFEYFSETQRNKGNFPGRFSGRQFSNSRSEMNVSTLELGDSALYLCASSPGLAGYNEQFFGPGTRLTVL.

The gene calls are TRBV29-1 and TRBJ2-5, with 8 bases lining up with TRBD2. The CDR3 is made up of 12 amino acids. The V and J ends lost 7 bases and 7 bases, in that order; junction bases with no gene match: 8. CDR1 is SQVTM, CDR2 ANQGSEA, per germline. The CDR3 protein is CSALLSGGTQYF. The CDR3, as DNA: TGCAGCGCTCTTTTAAGCGGGGGGACCCAGTACTTC.

This sequence joins TRBV5-6 and TRBJ1-1; D may be TRBD1 (6 bases). Germline values: CDR1 SGHDT, CDR2 YYEEEE. The V gene lost 0 bases and the J gene lost 4 bases, with 19 bases spanning the gap. The CDR3 loop spans 17 amino acids. The CDR3 protein is CASSLGPFGGGGTEAFF. CDR3 sequence (DNA): TGTGCCAGCAGCTTGGGCCCGTTCGGGGGAGGGGGCACTGAAGCTTTCTTT.

CDR3 DNA: TGTGCCAGTAGTATGAGCCAGGCAACCGGGGAGCTGTTTTTT. This encodes CASSMSQATGELFF. The chain combines TRBV19 with TRBJ2-2; D is unclear. Trimming left V 3 bases short and J 5 bases short, with 10 bases between. CDR1 LNHDA and CDR2 SQIVND come from the germline V gene (reference sequence). The CDR3 contains 14 residues.

This chain links TRBV6-2 or TRBV6-3 with TRBJ2-1; TRBD2 might be the D (6 bases). CDR1 is MNHEY and CDR2 is SVGEGT in the germline V gene. CDR3 size: 14 residues. V lost 4 bases to trimming and J lost 7 bases, with 14 bases between them. In DNA, the CDR3 is TGTGCCAGCAGTTGGATGGGAGGTTGGAATGAGCAGTTCTTC. Translating gives CASSWMGGWNEQFF.

V gene TRBV5-1 combines with J gene TRBJ1-1; the match to TRBD1 covers 8 bases. Germline CDR1 SGHRS, CDR2 YFSETQ. Trimming cost V 3 bases and J 5 bases; bases outside gene matches: 9. The CDR3 is made up of 15 amino acids. CDR3 in amino acids: CASSYGQGRETEAFF. The CDR3 DNA is TGCGCCAGCAGCTATGGACAGGGAAGGGAGACTGAAGCTTTCTTT.

The gene calls are TRBV5-1 and TRBJ2-1, with 9 bases that match TRBD2. V was pared by 2 bases and J by 9 bases, with 9 bases of the junction left unmatched. The germline CDR1 and CDR2 sequences are SGHRS and YFSETQ. This CDR3 comprises 15 residues. Here the CDR3 DNA reads TGCGCCAGCAGCTTCGGAATAGCGGGAGTCCTTGAGCAGTTCTTC. This codes for CASSFGIAGVLEQFF.

The chain recombines TRBV23-1 with TRBJ2-2; unclear D gene. TRBV23-1 is treated as an ORF (open reading frame) with a function not yet certain. This CDR3 is built from 17 residues. Deletions cut 4 bases from V and 0 bases from J, with 15 bases between. DNA for the CDR3: TGCGCCAGCAGTCCGCTACACAGATTTTCGAACACCGGGGAGCTGTTTTTT. It specifies CASSPLHRFSNTGELFF.

The chain carries TRBV7-9 and TRBJ2-7; D unresolved. Germline-derived CDR1 and CDR2 are SEHNR and FQNEAQ (reference sequence). Trimming cost V 5 bases and J 2 bases, with 7 bases left between them. This CDR3 is built from 12 residues. CDR3 in DNA: TGTGCCAGCAGCCCCCCGGCCTACGAGCAGTACTTC. This encodes CASSPPAYEQYF.

The CDR3 loop reads CASSQDPGSSSYNEQFF. DNA for the CDR3: TGCGCCAGCAGCCAAGACCCCGGGTCCAGCTCCTACAATGAGCAGTTCTTC. The chain has TRBV4-1 and TRBJ2-1; D is uncertain. V was trimmed by 0 bases and J by 0 bases, leaving 12 bases between them. CDR1 and CDR2 (germline): MGHRA, YSYEKL. The CDR3 covers 17 residues.

The gene calls are TRBV19 and TRBJ1-1; D remains ambiguous. Germline assignment: CDR1 LNHDA and CDR2 SQIVND (reference sequence). The CDR3 contains 15 residues. The germline V and J ends were trimmed by 3 bases and 1 base, with 12 bases remaining between them. The CDR3, as DNA: TGTGCCAGTAGTATGATGACGGGAGGGAACACTGAAGCTTTCTTT. Its translation: CASSMMTGGNTEAFF. Together with reference TRBV19 and TRBJ1-1, the CDR3 gives the full variable domain: DGGITQSPKYLFRKEGQNVTLSCEQNLNHDAMYWYRQDPGQGLRLIYYSQIVNDFQKGDIAEGYSVSREKKESFPLTVTSAQKNPTAFYLCASSMMTGGNTEAFFGQGTRLTVV.

The V and J genes are TRBV28 and TRBJ2-7; a possible D gene is TRBD2 (6 bases). This CDR3 spans 14 amino acids. From germline, CDR1 is MDHEN and CDR2 SYDVKM. The V and J ends lost 3 bases and 6 bases respectively, with 15 bases between them. The chain's CDR3 is CASSLLGLGGEQYF. The CDR3, as DNA: TGTGCCAGCAGTTTGTTAGGGCTGGGAGGCGAGCAGTACTTC.

The rearrangement links TRBV21-1 to TRBJ1-3; the table's D call, TRBD1, was not checked against the DNA. TRBV21-1 is recorded as a pseudogene. The CDR3 consists of 17 residues. CDR3 bases: TGTGCCAGCAGCAACATAGGGGGCGCGAGAAAAGGAAACACCATATATTTT. It yields the protein CASSNIGGARKGNTIYF.

The rearrangement links TRBV12-5 to TRBJ2-2; 7 bases align to TRBD2. The junction had 11 bases not matched to a gene; V was cut back by 7 bases and J by 3 bases. Germline CDR1 is LGHNT and CDR2 is FRNRAP. CDR3 length: 16 amino acids. DNA of the CDR3: TGTGCTAGTGCCCCCCGGGGGGACTTACACACCGGGGAGCTGTTTTTT. The encoded protein is CASAPRGDLHTGELFF.

V usage is TRBV7-3 and J usage is TRBJ2-3; 13 nucleotides match TRBD2. Germline values: CDR1 SGHTA, CDR2 FQGTGA. V gave up 5 bases and J gave up 4 bases; unmatched junction bases: 12. The CDR3 has 18 amino acids. CDR3 in amino acids: CASSPQPPGTSGADTQYF. CDR3 coding DNA: TGTGCCAGCAGCCCGCAGCCCCCCGGGACTAGCGGGGCAGATACGCAGTATTTT. Variable domain in full (rest from reference TRBV7-3 and TRBJ2-3): GAGVSQTPSNKVTEKGKYVELRCDPISGHTALYWYRQSLGQGPEFLIYFQGTGAADDSGLPNDRFFAVRPEGSVSTLKIQRTERGDSAVYLCASSPQPPGTSGADTQYFGPGTRLTVL.

This chain uses TRBV6-1 with TRBJ1-3, with D hard to call. Germline V gene data show CDR1 as MNHNS and CDR2 as SASEGT. This CDR3 contains 15 residues. Between the trimmed V and J ends, which lost 3 bases and 0 bases, there was a span of 9 bases. CDR3 nucleotides: TGTGCCAGCAGTGATATGAGTACCTCTGGAAACACCATATATTTT. Translated, it gives CASSDMSTSGNTIYF.

This rearrangement joins TRBV7-2 to TRBJ2-3; D gene ambiguous. This CDR3 is built from 12 residues. Germline CDR1 reads SGHTA; CDR2 reads FQGNSA. Trimming removed 3 bases from V and 2 bases from J, with 3 bases in between. CDR3 nucleotides: TGTGCCAGCAGCTTCAACACAGATACGCAGTATTTT. It codes for CASSFNTDTQYF. The full variable domain, rest sourced from reference TRBV7-2 and TRBJ2-3, is GAGVSQSPSNKVTEKGKDVELRCDPISGHTALYWYRQSLGQGLEFLIYFQGNSAPDKSGLPSDRFSAERTGGSVSTLTIQRTQQEDSAVYLCASSFNTDTQYFGPGTRLTVL.

The chain combines TRBV23-1 with TRBJ2-1; D might be TRBD1 (10 bases). TRBV23-1 is placed among ORFs of uncertain function. The CDR3 sequence is 21 residues long. V was clipped by 2 bases and J by 1 base, with 27 bases between them. CDR3 loop: CASSQGTGVFSSGSSYNEQFF. The CDR3 DNA reads TGCGCCAGCAGTCAAGGGACAGGGGTTTTTAGTAGCGGGAGTTCCTACAATGAGCAGTTCTTC.

The rearrangement links TRBV27 to TRBJ2-1; tentatively, D is TRBD2 (7 bases). The germline CDR1 and CDR2 sequences are MNHEY and SMNVEV (reference sequence). The V end was cut by 2 bases, the J end by 5 bases, with 13 bases between. The CDR3 is made up of 15 amino acids. CDR3 DNA: TGTGCCAGCAGTTTACTACTAGGGGGGGACAATGAGCAGTTCTTC. Translated: CASSLLLGGDNEQFF.

The chain employs TRBV5-1 and TRBJ2-1, with TRBD2 matching over 11 bases. Trimming cost V 5 bases and J 4 bases; bases outside gene matches: 8. The length of the CDR3 is 16 residues. From germline, CDR1 is SGHRS and CDR2 YFSETQ. The CDR3 loop reads CASRGRLAGRYNEQFF. CDR3 nucleotides: TGCGCCAGCAGGGGTCGACTAGCGGGAAGATACAATGAGCAGTTCTTC. Full variable domain (missing parts from reference TRBV5-1 and TRBJ2-1): KAGVTQTPRYLIKTRGQQVTLSCSPISGHRSVSWYQQTPGQGLQFLFEYFSETQRNKGNFPGRFSGRQFSNSRSEMNVSTLELGDSALYLCASRGRLAGRYNEQFFGPGTRLTVL.